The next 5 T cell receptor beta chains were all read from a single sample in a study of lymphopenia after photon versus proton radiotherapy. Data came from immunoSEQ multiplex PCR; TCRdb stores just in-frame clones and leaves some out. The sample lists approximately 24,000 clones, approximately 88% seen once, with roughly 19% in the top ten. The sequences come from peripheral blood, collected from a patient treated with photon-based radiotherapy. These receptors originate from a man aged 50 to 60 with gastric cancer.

CDR3 sequence reads: CATSRDSGSGANVLTF. In nucleotides, the CDR3 is TGTGCCACCAGCAGAGATAGCGGGTCTGGGGCCAACGTCCTGACTTTC. This chain connects TRBV15 to TRBJ2-6, with 7 bases that match TRBD2. The V gene's germline CDR1 is LNHNV and CDR2 YYDKDF (reference sequence). The CDR3 extends over 16 amino acids. The trim removed 0 bases at V and 1 base at J, leaving 0 bases unmatched. Full variable domain (missing parts from reference TRBV15 and TRBJ2-6): DAMVIQNPRYQVTQFGKPVTLSCSQTLNHNVMYWYQQKSSQAPKLLFHYYDKDFNNEADTPDNFQSRRPNTSFCFLDIRSPGLGDTAMYLCATSRDSGSGANVLTFGAGSRLTVL.

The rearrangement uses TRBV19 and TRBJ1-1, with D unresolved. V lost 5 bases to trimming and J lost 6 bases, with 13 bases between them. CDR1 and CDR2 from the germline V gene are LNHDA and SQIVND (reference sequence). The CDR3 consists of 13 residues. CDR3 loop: CASSLQSMAEAFF. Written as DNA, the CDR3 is TGTGCCAGTAGTTTACAATCAATGGCTGAAGCTTTCTTT.

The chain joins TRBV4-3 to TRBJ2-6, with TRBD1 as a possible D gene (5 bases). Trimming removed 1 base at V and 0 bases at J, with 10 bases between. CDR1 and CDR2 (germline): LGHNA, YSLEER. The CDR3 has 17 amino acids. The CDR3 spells CASSQVPTVSGANVLTF. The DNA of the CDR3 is TGCGCCAGCAGCCAAGTCCCGACAGTCTCTGGGGCCAACGTCCTGACTTTC.

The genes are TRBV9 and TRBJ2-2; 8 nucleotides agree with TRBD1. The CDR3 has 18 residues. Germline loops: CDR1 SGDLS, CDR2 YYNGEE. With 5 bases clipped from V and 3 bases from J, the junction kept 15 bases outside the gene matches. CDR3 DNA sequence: TGTGCCAGCAGGCGACTGAATACAGGGGGATTGGACACCGGGGAGCTGTTTTTT. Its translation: CASRRLNTGGLDTGELFF.

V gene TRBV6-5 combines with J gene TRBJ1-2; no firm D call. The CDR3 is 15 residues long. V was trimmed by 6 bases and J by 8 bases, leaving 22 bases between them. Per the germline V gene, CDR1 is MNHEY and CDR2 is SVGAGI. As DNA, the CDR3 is TGTGCCAGCAGAATACCAGTTTTGGGTAGATACGGCTACACCTTC. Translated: CASRIPVLGRYGYTF.